This T cell receptor (beta chain) was documented in a study of graft-versus-host responses after intestinal transplantation. About the research overall: Each patient got anti-thymocyte globulin induction, then tacrolimus and steroids for three to four years.

Some clones are missing from TCRdb's copy, which holds only in-frame ones; the method was immunoSEQ multiplex PCR. In the table there are over 65,000 clones, roughly 90% of which are singletons. The germline V gene has CDR1 SGHRS and CDR2 YFSETQ. The CDR3 is made up of 17 amino acids. V was shortened by 2 bases and J by 0 bases, with 12 bases between the two germline ends. The material was PBMCs, obtained 98 days after intestinal transplantation. The chain combines TRBV5-1 with TRBJ2-6, with D unresolved. This TCR was sampled from a human patient who received an intestinal transplant, so some T cells may come from the graft donor. CDR3 in amino acids: CASSLRSEGSGANVLTF. The CDR3 DNA sequence: TGCGCCAGCAGCTTAAGAAGTGAAGGCTCTGGGGCCAACGTCCTGACTTTC.